A single sample is the source of the 30 T cell receptor beta chains below, sequenced in a study of cytomegalovirus exposure and HLA in healthy donors. In the PCR, 60 Vbeta and 13 Jbeta primers were used. Sequenced by immunoSEQ multiplex PCR; TCRdb stores in-frame clones only, minus some. The sample lists 110,000 or so clones; under 85% were seen once. Sequencing input: PBMCs. Receptors were obtained from a man aged 18 to 29 in good health and CMV-seropositive.

The chain employs TRBV28 and TRBJ1-4; 7 positions agree with TRBD1. CDR1 is MDHEN, CDR2 SYDVKM, per germline. V dropped 7 bases and J dropped 5; count of bases not matched to a gene: 7. The CDR3 totals 14 residues. Written as DNA, the CDR3 is TGTGCCAGCAACCCAGGGGGGAGCAATGAAAAACTGTTTTTT. Its protein is CASNPGGSNEKLFF.

For the CDR3, the DNA is TGTGCCAGCAGCCCCCGGGGACTAGCGGGCTCCTACAATGAGCAGTTCTTC. Translating it yields CASSPRGLAGSYNEQFF. The chain combines TRBV9 with TRBJ2-1, with 12 bases lining up with TRBD2. Germline V lookup: CDR1 SGDLS, CDR2 YYNGEE. The CDR3 loop spans 17 amino acids. V was pared by 4 bases and J by 0 bases, with 5 bases of the junction left unmatched.

The J gene is TRBJ2-7, the V gene TRBV13; 10 positions match TRBD2. Germline-derived CDR1 and CDR2 are PRHDT and FYEKMQ (reference sequence). The CDR3 is 16 amino acids. With V trimmed by 5 bases and J by 3 bases, 10 bases remained unmatched. The CDR3 DNA sequence: TGTGCCAGCAGCCCGGGGGGAGCGGGGGGGGTCTACGAGCAGTACTTC. Translated: CASSPGGAGGVYEQYF.

For this clone: The junction departs from the called germline gene at one end, perhaps through a read error. The chain carries TRBV7-7 and TRBJ2-3; 7 positions match TRBD2. The CDR3 is 18 amino acids. Germline CDR1 reads SSHAT; CDR2 reads FNYEAQ (reference sequence). The CDR3 protein is CASSLAFSGYTSTDTQYF. DNA of the CDR3: TGTGCTAGCAGCTTAGCCTTTAGCGGGTACACTAGCACAGATACGCAGTATTTT.

The chain couples TRBV27 to TRBJ2-7; 7 bases agree with TRBD2. Looked up from germline, CDR1 is MNHEY and CDR2 is SMNVEV (reference sequence). V shed 7 bases, J shed 7 bases, and the junction held 7 bases outside the gene matches. The CDR3 sequence is 12 residues long. The CDR3 spells CASKFWGGEQYF. The CDR3 nucleotides read TGTGCCAGCAAGTTTTGGGGGGGAGAGCAGTACTTC.

Concerning this clone: One junction end does not reproduce the germline sequence, and a read error may be involved. The V gene is TRBV9, the J gene TRBJ2-5; no clear D gene. Looked up from germline, CDR1 is SGDLS and CDR2 is YYNGEE. This CDR3 has 14 amino acids. The CDR3 DNA follows: TGTGCCAGCAGCGTAGACCTGAGGCAAGAGGCCCAGTACTTC. Translating gives CASSVDLRQEAQYF.

The chain combines TRBV6-5 with TRBJ1-5; 7 nucleotides align to TRBD1. Germline-derived CDR1 and CDR2 are MNHEY and SVGAGI. V dropped 2 bases and J dropped 6; count of bases not matched to a gene: 1. The length of the CDR3 is 13 residues. CDR3 DNA sequence: TGTGCCAGCAGTTACGACAGGGTTCAGCCCCAGCATTTT. It is translated as CASSYDRVQPQHF.

The genes are TRBV28 and TRBJ2-3; TRBD2 aligns across 9 bases. Trimming at V came to 3 bases and at J to 0 bases, leaving 7 bases not matched to a gene. The CDR3 spans 17 residues. Germline lookup yields CDR1 MDHEN and CDR2 SYDVKM. CDR3: CASSFELAGHSTDTQYF. DNA of the CDR3: TGTGCCAGCAGTTTTGAACTAGCGGGTCATAGCACAGATACGCAGTATTTT.

The chain recombines TRBV18 with TRBJ2-3; 12 bases fit TRBD2. V shed 2 bases, J shed 6 bases, and the junction held 6 bases outside the gene matches. The germline V gene has CDR1 KGHSH and CDR2 LQKENI. The CDR3 has 16 residues. CDR3 sequence (DNA): TGTGCCAGCTCACCAGAGACTAGCGGGGGTAAGGATACGCAGTATTTT. Amino acid sequence: CASSPETSGGKDTQYF. Complete variable domain (other parts from reference TRBV18 and TRBJ2-3): NAGVMQNPRHLVRRRGQEARLRCSPMKGHSHVYWYRQLPEEGLKFMVYLQKENIIDESGMPKERFSAEFPKEGPSILRIQQVVRGDSAAYFCASSPETSGGKDTQYFGPGTRLTVL.

CDR3 nucleotides: TGTGCCAGCAGCTTGGGACAGCGCACAGATACGCAGTATTTT. Residues: CASSLGQRTDTQYF. This chain uses TRBV7-8 with TRBJ2-3, with 7 positions matching TRBD1. The ends lost 3 bases at V and 1 base at J; junction bases unmatched: 1. This CDR3 comprises 14 residues. CDR1 and CDR2 from the germline V gene are SGHVS and FQNEAQ.

The genes are TRBV15 and TRBJ2-3; 10 bases match TRBD2. The CDR3 covers 15 residues. Looked up from germline, CDR1 is LNHNV and CDR2 is YYDKDF (reference sequence). V was pared by 0 bases and J by 10 bases, with 7 bases of the junction left unmatched. The DNA of the CDR3 is TGTGCCACCAGCAGAGAAGTAGCGGGGGGCGATGCGCAGTATTTT. This encodes CATSREVAGGDAQYF. The full variable domain, completed using reference TRBV15 and TRBJ2-3, is DAMVIQNPRYQVTQFGKPVTLSCSQTLNHNVMYWYQQKSSQAPKLLFHYYDKDFNNEADTPDNFQSRRPNTSFCFLDIRSPGLGDTAMYLCATSREVAGGDAQYFGPGTRLTVL.

This clone has only a few counts. Here the CDR3 reads CASSSGLAVDIQYF. CDR3 DNA sequence: TGTGCCAGCAGCTCGGGACTGGCGGTCGACATTCAGTACTTC. J is TRBJ2-4 and V is TRBV5-8, with TRBD2 as a possible D gene (6 bases). Germline CDR1 is SGHTS and CDR2 is YDEGEE. Trimming pared 3 bases from V and 8 bases from J, leaving 15 bases between. The CDR3 runs 14 residues.

This clone was counted only a few times. The chain uses TRBV6-5 and TRBJ1-2; D perhaps matches TRBD1 (5 bases). Germline V gene lookup returns CDR1 MNHEY and CDR2 SVGAGI. V was clipped by 8 bases and J by 4 bases, with 14 bases between them. The CDR3 runs to 13 residues. CDR3 coding DNA: TGTGCCAGCTTTTCACAGGTGACCTATGGCTACACCTTC. Amino acids: CASFSQVTYGYTF.

The sample holds one count of this clone. V gene TRBV4-1 combines with J gene TRBJ1-1; perhaps TRBD1 as D (6 bases). The germline V and J ends were trimmed by 4 bases and 0 bases, with 18 bases remaining between them. Per germline, CDR1 MGHRA and CDR2 YSYEKL. CDR3 length equals 17 residues. The CDR3, as DNA: TGCGCCAGCAGCCTCCAGGGGAGAAATTTCATGAACACTGAAGCTTTCTTT. Translating it yields CASSLQGRNFMNTEAFF.

The gene calls are TRBV7-9 and TRBJ1-1; 8 positions agree with TRBD1. The CDR3 loop spans 15 amino acids. Germline V CDR1 and CDR2: SEHNR, FQNEAQ (reference sequence). V lost 4 bases, J lost 7 bases, and 11 bases stayed unmatched. CDR3 sequence (DNA): TGTGCCAGCAGCTACCCGGGACAGGCGATAGGTGAAGCTTTCTTT. This translates into CASSYPGQAIGEAFF.

This sequence joins TRBV5-1 and TRBJ2-7; maybe TRBD2 (6 bases). Germline CDR1 is SGHRS and CDR2 is YFSETQ. CDR3 size: 17 residues. V dropped 0 bases and J dropped 5 bases, with 21 bases sitting between them. The chain's CDR3 is CASSLELMGLSSHEQYF. The DNA of the CDR3 is TGCGCCAGCAGCTTGGAATTAATGGGACTCTCTTCCCACGAGCAGTACTTC.

The chain combines TRBV5-5 with TRBJ1-4; D remains unclear. The CDR3 sequence is 12 residues long. The germline V gene encodes CDR1 SGHKS and CDR2 YYEKEE (reference sequence). Trimming cost V 2 bases and J 8 bases, with 7 bases left between them. This chain's CDR3 is CASSLTVEKLFF. CDR3 DNA sequence: TGTGCCAGCAGCTTAACAGTGGAAAAACTGTTTTTT.

This rearrangement joins TRBV25-1 to TRBJ2-5; the match to TRBD2 covers 10 bases. CDR3 length equals 17 residues. Looked up from germline, CDR1 is MGHDK and CDR2 is SYGVNS. V lost 5 bases to trimming and J lost 1 base; unmatched junction nucleotides: 10. The CDR3 loop is CASSRASGGRFQETQYF. DNA for the CDR3: TGTGCCAGCAGTAGGGCTAGCGGGGGAAGATTCCAAGAGACCCAGTACTTC.

The genes are TRBV6-6 and TRBJ2-2; unclear D gene. The CDR3 is 15 amino acids. Germline V gene lookup returns CDR1 MNHNY and CDR2 SVGAGI (reference sequence). Trimming removed 2 bases from V and 6 bases from J, with 13 bases in between. This CDR3 reads CASSYPTPVPGELFF. The CDR3 bases are TGTGCCAGCAGTTACCCTACCCCCGTCCCCGGGGAGCTGTTTTTT.

This clone was recorded a few times. The chain recombines TRBV6-1 with TRBJ2-7; D might be TRBD1 (6 bases). Germline values: CDR1 MNHNS, CDR2 SASEGT. Between the trimmed V and J ends, which lost 7 bases and 2 bases, there was a span of 12 bases. The CDR3 has 13 amino acids. CDR3 bases: TGTGCCAGCAACACCGGGACAACCTACGAGCAGTACTTC. It is translated as CASNTGTTYEQYF.

The CDR3: CASHNMNTEAFF. DNA of the CDR3: TGCGCCAGCCATAACATGAACACTGAAGCTTTCTTT. The rearrangement links TRBV4-1 to TRBJ1-1; D unclear. V was clipped by 8 bases and J by 0 bases, with 7 bases between them. CDR3 length: 12 amino acids. In germline, CDR1 is MGHRA, CDR2 YSYEKL.

This clone came up once. The chain uses TRBV7-2 and TRBJ2-5, with 8 bases lining up with TRBD1. Germline V CDR1 and CDR2: SGHTA, FQGNSA. The CDR3 totals 14 residues. Germline trimming cut 1 base from V and 5 bases from J; bases unmatched to any gene: 3. CDR3 sequence reads: CASSLERTGETQYF. DNA for the CDR3: TGTGCCAGCAGCTTAGAGAGGACAGGGGAGACCCAGTACTTC.

The chain employs TRBV28 and TRBJ1-1; the match to TRBD1 covers 10 bases. Germline CDR1 and CDR2: MDHEN and SYDVKM. The CDR3 is made up of 16 amino acids. V lost 3 bases and J lost 8; bases outside the gene matches: 12. In nucleotides, the CDR3 is TGTGCCAGCAGTTTGTCCGTCGGGTCGGGACAGGGGGAAGCTTTCTTT. Translation: CASSLSVGSGQGEAFF.

The chain carries TRBV19 and TRBJ2-5; maybe TRBD2 (5 bases). This CDR3 comprises 17 residues. Germline loops: CDR1 LNHDA, CDR2 SQIVND (reference sequence). Deletions cut 1 base from V and 4 bases from J, with 19 bases between. Written as DNA, the CDR3 is TGTGCCAGTAGTATAGCCGGCAGCGGCCTCTTTTCAGAGACCCAGTACTTC. It specifies CASSIAGSGLFSETQYF.

The chain uses TRBV30 and TRBJ1-2, with 11 bases fitting TRBD1. Germline V gene data show CDR1 as GTSNPN and CDR2 as SVGIG (reference sequence). This CDR3 contains 15 residues. With 3 bases clipped from V and 5 bases from J, the junction kept 8 bases outside the gene matches. CDR3: CAWREDRGHLYGYTF. CDR3 coding DNA: TGTGCCTGGAGAGAGGACAGGGGGCATCTGTATGGCTACACCTTC.

The chain's CDR3 is CAWGGMARSDTQYF. CDR3 nucleotides: TGTGCCTGGGGCGGCATGGCGAGATCAGATACGCAGTATTTT. The gene calls are TRBV30 and TRBJ2-3; D is uncertain. Germline V gene lookup returns CDR1 GTSNPN and CDR2 SVGIG (reference sequence). The CDR3 extends over 14 amino acids. Trimming left V 5 bases short and J 4 bases short, with 16 bases between.

The genes are TRBV5-4 and TRBJ1-6; maybe TRBD1 (5 bases). V was pared by 0 bases and J by 10 bases, with 11 bases between. This CDR3 spans 14 amino acids. Germline CDR1 SGHNT, CDR2 YYREEE (reference sequence). The CDR3 DNA reads TGTGCCAGCAGCTTGGCGGGGGACCGGTCACCCCTCCACTTT. Translation gives CASSLAGDRSPLHF. The full variable domain, completed using reference TRBV5-4 and TRBJ1-6, is ETGVTQSPTHLIKTRGQQVTLRCSSQSGHNTVSWYQQALGQGPQFIFQYYREEENGRGNFPPRFSGLQFPNYSSELNVNALELDDSALYLCASSLAGDRSPLHFGNGTRLTVT.

The J gene is TRBJ1-1, the V gene TRBV4-2; TRBD1 might be the D (5 bases). V lost 0 bases to trimming and J lost 5 bases, with 25 bases between them. This CDR3 has 19 residues. In germline, CDR1 is LGHNA, CDR2 YNFKEQ. The CDR3 region is CASSQDRPRGLPIFTEAFF. Written as DNA, the CDR3 is TGTGCCAGCAGCCAAGATCGCCCAAGGGGCTTGCCGATTTTTACTGAAGCTTTCTTT.

The rearrangement joins TRBV11-2 to TRBJ1-3, with TRBD1 matching over 10 bases. Germline V gene lookup returns CDR1 SGHAT and CDR2 FQNNGV. V lost 2 bases to trimming and J lost 0 bases; unmatched junction nucleotides: 10. This CDR3 spans 19 amino acids. Here the CDR3 reads CASSLRTGGSLTSGNTIYF. Here the CDR3 DNA reads TGTGCCAGCAGCTTACGGACAGGGGGGTCCCTTACCTCTGGAAACACCATATATTTT.

The V and J genes are TRBV27 and TRBJ1-2; D gene uncertain. Germline CDR1 is MNHEY and CDR2 is SMNVEV (reference sequence). Deletions cut 5 bases from V and 4 bases from J, with 14 bases between. This CDR3 spans 14 amino acids. As DNA, the CDR3 is TGTGCCAGCAGTCCCGCCGGAGGAGGCTATGGCTACACCTTC. It codes for CASSPAGGGYGYTF.